Below, 20 T cell receptor beta chains from the same sample are listed, as sequenced in a study of cytomegalovirus exposure and HLA in healthy donors. The PCR was carried out with 60 Vbeta primers and 13 Jbeta primers. The assay was immunoSEQ multiplex PCR, and TCRdb's table has in-frame clones only and misses some. The profile covers about 190,000 clones, with over 60% appearing a single time and approximately 1.1% taken by the ten largest. Specimen: PBMCs. All receptors derive from a woman between 40 and 55 years old in good health and CMV-seronegative.

The chain joins TRBV11-3 to TRBJ1-1, with a weak D call TRBD1 (5 bases). In germline, CDR1 is SGHNT, CDR2 YENEEA. The CDR3 extends over 14 amino acids. The germline V and J ends were trimmed by 5 bases and 0 bases, with 10 bases remaining between them. CDR3 protein: CASSGGGVNTEAFF. CDR3 DNA sequence: TGTGCCAGCAGCGGGGGAGGGGTGAACACTGAAGCTTTCTTT.

This sequence joins TRBV12-5 and TRBJ2-3, with a possible D match to TRBD1 (6 bases). Trimming stripped 5 bases from V and 4 bases from J, with 16 bases between. The CDR3 length is 15 residues. CDR1 and CDR2 (germline): LGHNT, FRNRAP. CDR3 coding DNA: TGTGCTAGTGGTCCCGGACAGACCGAGGCAGATACGCAGTATTTT. This encodes CASGPGQTEADTQYF.

The rearrangement links TRBV7-2 to TRBJ2-5, with D unresolved. The CDR3 contains 14 residues. Germline-derived CDR1 and CDR2 are SGHTA and FQGNSA. The V end was cut by 3 bases, the J end by 2 bases, with 10 bases between. This chain's CDR3 is CASSFLGGQETQYF. The CDR3, as DNA: TGTGCCAGCAGCTTTTTAGGCGGTCAAGAGACCCAGTACTTC.

The V gene is TRBV30, the J gene TRBJ1-4, with D possibly matching TRBD1 (5 bases). Deletions cut 2 bases from V and 8 bases from J, with 9 bases between. Germline V gene sequence: CDR1 GTSNPN, CDR2 SVGIG (reference sequence). CDR3 length: 12 amino acids. The CDR3 DNA reads as TGTGCCTGGAGTCCGGGGGGGGAAAAACTGTTTTTT. Residues: CAWSPGGEKLFF.

The V call is TRBV10-3, the J call TRBJ2-1, with D possibly TRBD2 on 5 matching bases. Per germline, CDR1 ENHRY and CDR2 SYGVKD. Trimming shortened V by 7 bases and J by 6 bases, and 19 bases separated the two germline ends. There are 15 residues in the CDR3. CDR3 sequence reads: CAIKASQISGNEQFF. The CDR3 DNA follows: TGTGCCATCAAAGCAAGTCAGATCAGCGGCAATGAGCAGTTCTTC.

The chain couples TRBV5-1 to TRBJ2-3; 8 bases line up with TRBD1. J gave up 0 bases and V 5 bases, and 2 bases lay outside the gene matches. Germline CDR1 SGHRS, CDR2 YFSETQ. The CDR3 sequence is 14 residues long. This chain's CDR3 is CASRGDRSTDTQYF. Here the CDR3 DNA reads TGCGCCAGCAGAGGGGACAGGAGCACAGATACGCAGTATTTT.

This clone was counted a single time. This sequence joins TRBV10-3 and TRBJ1-1; possible D gene TRBD1, 5 bases. The CDR3 runs 13 residues. Germline V gene lookup returns CDR1 ENHRY and CDR2 SYGVKD. The V end lost 10 bases, the J end lost 1 base, and 13 bases lay between the germline ends. In nucleotides, the CDR3 is TGTGCCACCGGTGACAGAAGGAACACTGAAGCTTTCTTT. This encodes CATGDRRNTEAFF.

The V call is TRBV30, the J call TRBJ1-5, with D hard to call. This CDR3 comprises 14 residues. The germline CDR1 and CDR2 sequences are GTSNPN and SVGIG (reference sequence). V gave up 2 bases and J gave up 4 bases, with 12 bases separating them. CDR3: CAWSTSPGNQPQHF. Here the CDR3 DNA reads TGTGCCTGGAGTACCAGTCCGGGGAATCAGCCCCAGCATTTT.

The CDR3 sequence is CASSSVYTGELFF. The DNA of the CDR3 is TGTGCCAGTAGTTCGGTCTATACCGGGGAGCTGTTTTTT. The rearrangement joins TRBV19 to TRBJ2-2; D ambiguous. The V end lost 5 bases, the J end lost 5 bases, and 9 bases lay between the germline ends. The germline V gene encodes CDR1 LNHDA and CDR2 SQIVND (reference sequence). This CDR3 spans 13 amino acids.

V gene TRBV19 combines with J gene TRBJ1-1; perhaps TRBD1 as D (5 bases). Trimming left V 7 bases short and J 0 bases short, with 12 bases between. Germline CDR1 and CDR2: LNHDA and SQIVND (reference sequence). The CDR3 runs to 14 residues. CDR3 bases: TGTGCCAGTACCCTTCAGGGTTTGAACACTGAAGCTTTCTTT. The encoded protein is CASTLQGLNTEAFF.

The J gene is TRBJ2-3, the V gene TRBV5-6; TRBD2 matches 8 bases. Trimming cost V 7 bases and J 2 bases; bases outside gene matches: 15. The CDR3 runs to 17 residues. Germline-derived CDR1 and CDR2 are SGHDT and YYEEEE. The CDR3 nucleotides are TGTGCCAGCTTTCATAGGATTGGGACTAGAGACACAGATACGCAGTATTTT. The encoded protein is CASFHRIGTRDTDTQYF.

The chain links TRBV18 to TRBJ1-4, with 8 bases fitting TRBD1. Germline values: CDR1 KGHSH, CDR2 LQKENI. V trimming: 1 base; J trimming: 0 bases; junction bases outside the gene matches: 7. The CDR3 is made up of 18 amino acids. The CDR3 DNA follows: TGTGCCAGCTCACCACTTGGGCAGGGGGCAACAACTAATGAAAAACTGTTTTTT. Translated: CASSPLGQGATTNEKLFF.

CDR3 DNA: TGTGCCAGCAGCTTAAGGGGGTCGGGACAGGAAGCCCCTAGGGTCCGTTACCGCTACGAGCAGTACGTC. Its protein product is CASSLRGSGQEAPRVRYRYEQYV. The V and J genes are TRBV7-3 and TRBJ2-7, with 8 bases fitting TRBD1. CDR1 and CDR2 from the germline V gene are SGHTA and FQGTGA. With V trimmed by 1 base and J by 3 bases, 29 bases remained unmatched. CDR3 length: 23 amino acids.

About this clone: The germline gene is not matched at one end of the junction; a read error may be the cause. In the same sample, other DNA sequences code for this CDR3. The chain couples TRBV7-7 to TRBJ2-1; 10 bases are a match to TRBD2. CDR3 length: 15 residues. The germline gives CDR1 SSHAT, CDR2 FNYEAQ (reference sequence). CDR3 sequence reads: CASSSLAGAYNEQFF. For the CDR3, the DNA is TGTGCTAGCAGCTCCCTAGCGGGAGCCTACAATGAGCAGTTCTTC.

This clone has more than one count but fewer than ten. This chain links TRBV4-2 with TRBJ2-3; 12 bases align to TRBD2. The V gene's germline CDR1 is LGHNA and CDR2 YNFKEQ. V dropped 0 bases and J dropped 7; count of bases not matched to a gene: 8. This CDR3 region has 17 residues. The CDR3 protein is CASSQEGTSGSSYTQYF. CDR3 DNA sequence: TGTGCCAGCAGCCAAGAAGGGACTAGCGGGTCATCATATACGCAGTATTTT.

There are a few counts of this clone. V gene TRBV27 combines with J gene TRBJ2-6; D may be TRBD1 (5 bases). Trimming took 5 bases from V and 2 from J, leaving 19 bases between them. The CDR3 is made up of 18 amino acids. Looked up from germline, CDR1 is MNHEY and CDR2 is SMNVEV (reference sequence). The CDR3 reads CASSLQGPGQTGANVLTF. The CDR3 DNA follows: TGTGCCAGCAGTCTCCAGGGCCCCGGGCAGACTGGGGCCAACGTCCTGACTTTC.

The J gene is TRBJ1-1, the V gene TRBV7-2, with D tentatively TRBD1 (6 bases). Germline assignment: CDR1 SGHTA and CDR2 FQGNSA. The CDR3 sequence is 17 residues long. Trimming pared 2 bases from V and 7 bases from J, leaving 23 bases between. The CDR3 loop reads CASSLSPGDTPLSEAFF. Here the CDR3 DNA reads TGTGCCAGCAGCTTATCTCCTGGGGACACTCCGTTAAGTGAAGCTTTCTTT.

The chain has TRBV19 and TRBJ2-5, with 8 positions matching TRBD1. V lost 5 bases, J lost 5 bases, and 7 bases stayed unmatched. The CDR3 is 14 residues long. The germline V gene encodes CDR1 LNHDA and CDR2 SQIVND (reference sequence). CDR3: CASSAHRGWETQYF. The CDR3 DNA follows: TGTGCCAGTAGTGCTCACAGGGGGTGGGAGACCCAGTACTTC.

V usage is TRBV7-2 and J usage is TRBJ1-1; D might be TRBD1 (5 bases). Trimming took off 1 base at V and 7 bases at J, with 16 bases between the two ends. In germline, CDR1 is SGHTA, CDR2 FQGNSA. The CDR3 spans 15 residues. The CDR3 nucleotides read TGTGCCAGCAGCTTAGTTCCATCAGGACACCTTGAAGCTTTCTTT. This translates into CASSLVPSGHLEAFF.

The J gene is TRBJ2-1, the V gene TRBV15; D not certain. Germline CDR1 LNHNV, CDR2 YYDKDF (reference sequence). The ends were cut back, 1 base at V and 7 bases at J, with 11 bases in the middle. This CDR3 contains 14 residues. The CDR3 protein is CATSRVSHGNEQFF. The DNA for the CDR3 is TGTGCCACCAGCAGAGTATCCCACGGGAATGAGCAGTTCTTC.